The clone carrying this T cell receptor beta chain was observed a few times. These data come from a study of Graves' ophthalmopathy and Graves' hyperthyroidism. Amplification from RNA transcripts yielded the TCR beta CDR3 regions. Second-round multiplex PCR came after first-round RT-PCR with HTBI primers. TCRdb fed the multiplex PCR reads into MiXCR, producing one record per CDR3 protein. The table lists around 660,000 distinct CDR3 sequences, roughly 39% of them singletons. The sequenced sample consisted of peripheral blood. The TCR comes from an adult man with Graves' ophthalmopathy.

The CDR3 spells CASSQLTPTNGQETQYF. As DNA, the CDR3 is TGTGCCAGCAGCCAACTCACTCCGACCAACGGACAAGAGACCCAGTACTTC. The V and J genes are TRBV7-2 and TRBJ2-5; D is unclear. Germline V gene lookup returns CDR1 SGHTA and CDR2 FQGNSA. The V end was cut by 5 bases, the J end by 2 bases, with 21 bases between. The CDR3 extends over 17 amino acids. The complete variable domain, with remaining parts taken from reference TRBV7-2 and TRBJ2-5, reads GAGVSQSPSNKVTEKGKDVELRCDPISGHTALYWYRQSLGQGLEFLIYFQGNSAPDKSGLPSDRFSAERTGGSVSTLTIQRTQQEDSAVYLCASSQLTPTNGQETQYFGPGTRLLVL.